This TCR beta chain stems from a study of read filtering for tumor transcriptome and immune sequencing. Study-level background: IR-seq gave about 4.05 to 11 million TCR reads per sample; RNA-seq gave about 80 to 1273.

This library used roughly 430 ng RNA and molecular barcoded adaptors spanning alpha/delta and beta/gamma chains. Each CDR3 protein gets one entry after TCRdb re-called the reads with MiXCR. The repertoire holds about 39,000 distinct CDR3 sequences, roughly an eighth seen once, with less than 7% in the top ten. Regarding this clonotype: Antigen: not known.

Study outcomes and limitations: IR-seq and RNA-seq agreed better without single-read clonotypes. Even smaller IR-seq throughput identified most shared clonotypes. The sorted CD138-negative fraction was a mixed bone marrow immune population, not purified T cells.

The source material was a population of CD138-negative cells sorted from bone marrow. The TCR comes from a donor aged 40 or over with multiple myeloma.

CDR3: CASSLEGTLLSDFQYF. Here the CDR3 DNA reads TGTGCCAGCAGTTTAGAGGGTACCCTCTTATCTGACTTTCAGTACTTC. The chain links TRBV12-3 or TRBV12-4 to TRBJ2-4; D not certain. The CDR3 length is 16 residues. The ends were cut back, 1 base at V and 11 bases at J, with 21 bases in the middle.